This T cell receptor beta chain originates from a study of tissue T cells after allogeneic stem cell transplantation. Study findings and constraints: Across patients, clones rarely overlapped, yet motif clusters were shared tissue-specifically. Blood and spleen captured only part of the tissue TCR repertoire.

Trimming removed 1 base at V and 0 bases at J, with 10 bases between. Per the germline V gene, CDR1 is SGHSN and CDR2 is HYEKVE. This CDR3 contains 15 residues. As concerns this clone: Its specificity is unknown. The genes and germline here are from mouse. The CDR3 end falls 1 residue outside the read, so it is completed with the germline J gene.

Stated time point: mouse harvest day 14 after allogeneic transplant. The graft held 10^6 splenic CD5+ T cells and 10^7 T-cell-depleted bone marrow cells. Mice had MHC-mismatched B6 into BALB/c GVHD, sampled day 7 or 14. Produced via immunoSEQ multiplex PCR; TCRdb's table is partial and in-frame only. The data show fewer than 10,000 clones, 30% to 35% seen once. The sequence was obtained from a female BALB/c mouse given C57BL/6 T cells with graft-versus-host disease after an allogeneic hematopoietic cell transplant. This sequence joins TRBV12-1 and TRBJ2-3, with D possibly matching TRBD1 (6 bases). Sequences were obtained from skin. The covered CDR3 bases are TGTGCCAGCTCTCTTGGGACATCTAGTGCAGAAACGCTGTAT. It specifies CASSLGTSSAETLY. In full, the CDR3 is CASSLGTSSAETLYF.